This TCR beta chain was obtained from a study of T-cell memory formation after mild COVID-19. Study summary: The two donors had largely donor-specific TCR clusters.

After removal of 2 bases from V and 5 bases from J, the junction contained 8 bases not matched to a gene. Germline V gene sequence: CDR1 MNHNS, CDR2 SASEGT. The length of the CDR3 is 15 residues. TCRdb processed the 5' RACE reads anew with MiXCR; each CDR3 protein has one entry. Here the sample spans some 180,000 distinct CDR3 sequences, 10% to 15% being singletons. With regard to this clonotype: What it binds is not known.

Findings of the study overall: Memory cells collected pre-infection included some clones that later responded, suggesting cross-reactive memory joined. Unconfirmed was the SARS-CoV-2 specificity of second-wave clones that peaked on day 37.

Sequenced sample: PBMCs or a T cell subset sorted from them (not recorded which). This TCR came from a man aged 18 to 29 who had mild COVID-19 (a few samples of this study predate the infection). Cell type and time point are not known. The V call is TRBV6-1, the J call TRBJ1-1, with TRBD1 matching 7 bases. The CDR3 loop is CASSELNRGGTEAFF. The DNA for the CDR3 is TGTGCCAGCAGTGAACTTAACAGGGGAGGGACTGAAGCTTTCTTT.